A single sample gave rise to the 15 T cell receptor beta chains below, sequenced in a study of CD8 T cells in ankylosing spondylitis. Study outcomes and limitations: What appeared characteristic of ankylosing spondylitis blood was a TCR beta motif of seven to nine highly homologous variants.

No antigen has been identified for these receptors. TCRdb analysed the 5' RACE reads with MiXCR anew, one entry per CDR3 protein. The data hold a few hundred thousand distinct CDR3 sequences, with over 15% observed a single time. Specimen: blood, either unsorted or a sorted T cell fraction (not recorded which). The source is a male donor with ankylosing spondylitis.

The CDR3 region is CASRSLGRSNTGELFF. CDR3 nucleotide sequence: TGTGCCAGCAGGTCACTGGGCAGGTCGAACACCGGGGAGCTGTTTTTT. The rearrangement uses TRBV11-2 and TRBJ2-2; D is uncertain. V lost 6 bases and J 0 bases, leaving 14 bases between the germline ends. The CDR3 runs 16 residues. CDR1 is SGHAT and CDR2 is FQNNGV in the germline V gene.

There are many counts of this clonotype. This chain links TRBV29-1 with TRBJ2-7, with 10 nucleotides matching TRBD2. V shed 4 bases, J shed 5 bases, and the junction held 5 bases outside the gene matches. CDR3 length: 13 amino acids. The germline V gene has CDR1 SQVTM and CDR2 ANQGSEA. CDR3 nucleotide sequence: TGCAGCGTTGTCCTAGCGGGAGTGGACGAGCAGTACTTC. It specifies CSVVLAGVDEQYF.

This clonotype was seen more than once but under ten times. The chain combines TRBV4-3 with TRBJ1-4; D unclear. Trimming took 0 bases from V and 5 from J, leaving 13 bases between them. The V gene's germline CDR1 is LGHNA and CDR2 YSLEER. This CDR3 has 16 amino acids. CDR3 protein: CASSQEGRPTNEKLFF. In nucleotides, the CDR3 is TGCGCCAGCAGCCAAGAAGGTCGACCGACGAATGAAAAACTGTTTTTT.

This clonotype was observed a few times. This sequence joins TRBV28 and TRBJ2-1, with TRBD2 matching 7 bases. CDR3 length: 15 residues. The germline V gene has CDR1 MDHEN and CDR2 SYDVKM. V shed 7 bases, J shed 0 bases, and the junction held 6 bases outside the gene matches. Written as DNA, the CDR3 is TGTGCCAGCATTCGTGCGGGAGCCTCCTACAATGAGCAGTTCTTC. Translating it yields CASIRAGASYNEQFF.

The chain uses TRBV5-1 and TRBJ1-2, with D uncertain. Germline-derived CDR1 and CDR2 are SGHRS and YFSETQ. The CDR3 has 15 residues. V lost 5 bases and J lost 5, with 19 bases in between. CDR3: CASRNTDEGSYGYTF. CDR3 nucleotide sequence: TGCGCCAGCAGAAATACTGATGAGGGTTCGTATGGCTACACCTTC.

V is TRBV9 and J is TRBJ2-1, with D unclear. Trimming removed 0 bases from V and 7 bases from J, with 2 bases in between. Germline V CDR1 and CDR2: SGDLS, YYNGEE. The CDR3 consists of 11 residues. The CDR3 here is CASSVENEQFF. As DNA, the CDR3 is TGTGCCAGCAGCGTAGAGAATGAGCAGTTCTTC.

This clonotype occurred a few times. This sequence joins TRBV4-3 and TRBJ2-5; tentatively, D is TRBD2 (5 bases). Trimming removed 0 bases from V and 5 bases from J, with 13 bases in between. CDR3 length: 15 amino acids. Germline V lookup: CDR1 LGHNA, CDR2 YSLEER. Written as DNA, the CDR3 is TGCGCCAGCAGCCAAGAAGTAGGGAGAGGGGAGACCCAGTACTTC. Translating it yields CASSQEVGRGETQYF.

The rearrangement uses TRBV18 and TRBJ2-6; D is unresolved. The CDR3 has 14 amino acids. CDR1 and CDR2 from the germline V gene are KGHSH and LQKENI. Trimming removed 5 bases at V and 0 bases at J, with 5 bases between. The CDR3 sequence: CASSRVSGANVLTF. CDR3 bases: TGTGCCAGCTCAAGGGTCTCTGGGGCCAACGTCCTGACTTTC.

This clonotype has ten or more counts. This chain connects TRBV3-1 to TRBJ2-7, with D possibly matching TRBD1 (6 bases). Trimming shortened V by 4 bases and J by 2 bases, and 12 bases separated the two germline ends. The CDR3 runs 14 residues. Germline CDR1 is LGHDT and CDR2 is YNNKEL (reference sequence). DNA of the CDR3: TGTGCCAGCAGCCTACGGGACATTACCTACGAGCAGTACTTC. Residues: CASSLRDITYEQYF.

V is TRBV19 and J is TRBJ2-1; 7 bases fit TRBD2. Germline CDR1 is LNHDA and CDR2 is SQIVND (reference sequence). The V gene end was trimmed by 4 bases and the J gene end by 3 bases; junction bases not matched to a gene: 3. The CDR3 runs 14 residues. The CDR3 loop is CASSRTSVYNEQFF. For the CDR3, the DNA is TGTGCCAGTAGTAGGACTAGTGTCTACAATGAGCAGTTCTTC.

This clonotype was seen more than once but under ten times. The rearrangement links TRBV20-1 to TRBJ1-2, with D maybe TRBD1 (5 bases). The CDR3 has 16 amino acids. Trimming shortened V by 5 bases and J by 0 bases, and 19 bases separated the two germline ends. Germline V CDR1 and CDR2: DFQATT, SNEGSKA (reference sequence). CDR3 sequence reads: CSAPPGGAEANYGYTF. DNA of the CDR3: TGCAGTGCTCCCCCTGGTGGGGCGGAAGCTAACTATGGCTACACCTTC.

This clonotype was detected only a few times. The genes are TRBV29-1 and TRBJ2-5; a weak D match, TRBD1 (6 bases). Germline CDR1 is SQVTM and CDR2 is ANQGSEA. V lost 4 bases and J 2 bases, leaving 8 bases between the germline ends. This CDR3 has 12 amino acids. The chain's CDR3 is CSVVGQQETQYF. The CDR3 DNA follows: TGCAGCGTTGTCGGACAGCAAGAGACCCAGTACTTC.

This sequence joins TRBV20-1 and TRBJ2-7; TRBD2 is a possible D gene (7 bases). CDR3 length: 15 amino acids. Trimming shortened V by 1 base and J by 5 bases, and 18 bases separated the two germline ends. Germline V lookup: CDR1 DFQATT, CDR2 SNEGSKA (reference sequence). The CDR3 protein is CSARAGGRGKNEQYF. The CDR3 DNA reads as TGCAGTGCTAGAGCCGGTGGGAGGGGGAAAAACGAGCAGTACTTC.

The chain employs TRBV15 and TRBJ2-7, with 10 bases identical to TRBD1. The CDR3 contains 15 residues. Germline-derived CDR1 and CDR2 are LNHNV and YYDKDF (reference sequence). V was clipped by 6 bases and J by 0 bases; unmatched bases: 5. CDR3 DNA sequence: TGTGCCACCAGAAACGGACAGGGGGTCTCCTACGAGCAGTACTTC. Protein: CATRNGQGVSYEQYF.

This clonotype was recorded many times. The CDR3 loop is CASSSLAGSEQFF. Here the CDR3 DNA reads TGTGCCAGCAGCTCTCTAGCGGGAAGTGAGCAGTTCTTC. The rearrangement joins TRBV7-2 to TRBJ2-1, with TRBD2 matching 9 bases. Germline CDR1 is SGHTA and CDR2 is FQGNSA. J lost 9 bases, V lost 4 bases, and 4 bases had no gene match. The CDR3 is made up of 13 amino acids.